These T cell receptor beta chains were read from a single sample in a study. TCRdb passed the 5' RACE reads through MiXCR, listing each CDR3 protein once. The sample consists of some 32,000 distinct CDR3 sequences, around a quarter of them appearing once. The material sequenced was memory CD4+ T cells sorted from blood. Receptors were obtained from a female donor with breast cancer. Each CDR3 is given with its conserved first and last residue. Each record gives: CDR3 protein, CDR3 DNA, clone size, V gene, D gene, J gene. A D gene is named only where the DNA matches it firmly. Expanded clones get a size class; other rows say once, few or many, or leave the size out.

CASSYGAGEGSPLHF	TGTGCCAGCAGTTACGGGGCAGGGGAAGGTTCACCCCTCCACTTT	many	TRBV6-5	-	TRBJ1-6
CAGSLPGGRTDTQYF	TGTGCCGGCAGCTTACCGGGGGGGAGAACAGATACGCAGTATTTT	few	TRBV7-9	TRBD2	TRBJ2-3
CASSGGTLRTTDTQYF	TGTGCCAGCAGCGGAGGGACACTGCGAACCACAGATACGCAGTATTTT	many	TRBV9	-	TRBJ2-3
CASSSDRAGRDTQYF	TGCGCCAGCAGCTCCGACAGGGCAGGTAGAGATACGCAGTATTTT	many	TRBV5-1	TRBD1	TRBJ2-3
CAWRRLAGYEQYF	TGTGCCTGGAGACGACTAGCGGGCTACGAGCAGTACTTC	-	TRBV30	TRBD2	TRBJ2-7
CASSFQDRQETQYF	TGTGCCAGCAGCTTCCAAGACAGACAAGAGACCCAGTACTTC	-	TRBV7-9	-	TRBJ2-5
CASSLATGINQPQHF	TGTGCCAGCAGCTTAGCGACCGGGATTAATCAGCCCCAGCATTTT	few	TRBV7-6	-	TRBJ1-5
CSASGGSYEQYF	TGCAGTGCTAGCGGGGGATCCTACGAGCAGTACTTC	few	TRBV20-1	-	TRBJ2-7
CASSLNNGQFF	TGTGCCAGCAGTTTGAACAATGGGCAGTTCTTC	once	TRBV12-3/TRBV12-4	-	TRBJ2-1
CASFGIGGIYNEQFF	TGTGCCAGCTTCGGAATCGGAGGAATCTACAATGAGCAGTTCTTC	medium-sized	TRBV7-2	-	TRBJ2-1
CASSSVDSNQPQHF	TGTGCCAGCAGTTCCGTGGATAGCAATCAGCCCCAGCATTTT	-	TRBV12-3/TRBV12-4	-	TRBJ1-5
CASSTGGLGLGYTF	TGTGCCAGCAGTACCGGGGGGCTGGGCCTTGGCTACACCTTC	-	TRBV27	-	TRBJ1-2
CATSEERGRGDNEQFF	TGTGCCACCAGCGAGGAGCGGGGGCGAGGAGACAATGAGCAGTTCTTC	few	TRBV15	TRBD2	TRBJ2-1
CASVRFERGQPQHF	TGTGCCAGCGTAAGATTTGAAAGAGGACAGCCCCAGCATTTT	-	TRBV6-5	-	TRBJ1-5
CASSQYNEQFF	TGTGCCAGCAGCCAGTATAATGAGCAGTTCTTC	many	TRBV5-5	-	TRBJ2-1
CASSFGGTGGNEQYF	TGTGCCAGCAGCTTCGGGGGGACAGGGGGAAACGAGCAGTACTTC	few	TRBV7-9	TRBD1	TRBJ2-7
CASSPRHFSGANVLTF	TGTGCCAGCAGCCCTCGACATTTCTCTGGGGCCAACGTCCTGACTTTC	-	TRBV11-2	-	TRBJ2-6
CASSFGGRETQYF	TGTGCCAGCAGTTTTGGGGGGCGGGAGACCCAGTACTTC	many	TRBV12-3/TRBV12-4	-	TRBJ2-5
CASSGGTGPNNEQFF	TGTGCCAGCAGCGGCGGGACAGGTCCCAACAATGAGCAGTTCTTC	many	TRBV9	TRBD1	TRBJ2-1
CATRTNGNPYEQYF	TGTGCCACCAGGACCAACGGGAACCCCTACGAGCAGTACTTC	many	TRBV24-1	-	TRBJ2-7
CAGSSKSTGMHEQYF	TGCGCCGGCAGCTCGAAGTCGACAGGTATGCACGAGCAGTACTTC	-	TRBV5-1	-	TRBJ2-7
CASSQGRGPTGREQYF	TGCGCCAGCAGCCAAGGCAGGGGCCCAACCGGACGCGAGCAGTACTTC	many	TRBV4-3	-	TRBJ2-7
CASSFFPDTQYF	TGTGCCAGCAGTTTTTTTCCAGATACGCAGTATTTT	-	TRBV12-3/TRBV12-4	-	TRBJ2-3
CASSSSGTGAYEQYF	TGCGCCAGCAGCTCCTCCGGGACAGGGGCCTACGAGCAGTACTTC	-	TRBV5-1	TRBD1	TRBJ2-7
CASSPSTGATYEQYF	TGTGCCAGCAGTCCATCGACAGGGGCAACCTACGAGCAGTACTTC	many	TRBV27	TRBD1	TRBJ2-7
CASSQVTTFTDTQYF	TGCGCCAGCAGCCAAGTAACAACCTTCACAGATACGCAGTATTTT	-	TRBV4-1	-	TRBJ2-3
CATLYPRTGEQFF	TGTGCCACCCTCTACCCCCGAACGGGTGAGCAGTTCTTC	-	TRBV24-1	-	TRBJ2-1
CASSLPGAQVASTDTQYF	TGTGCCAGCAGCTTACCGGGGGCGCAAGTAGCTAGCACAGATACGCAGTATTTT	-	TRBV7-6	-	TRBJ2-3
CASRTPPGDEQYF	TGCGCCAGCAGAACCCCCCCGGGGGACGAGCAGTACTTC	many	TRBV5-1	-	TRBJ2-7
CASSLGQGFSPLHF	TGCGCCAGCAGCTTGGGACAGGGGTTTTCACCCCTCCACTTT	-	TRBV5-1	TRBD1	TRBJ1-6
CASSSRENTEAFF	TGTGCCAGCAGTTCACGGGAGAACACTGAAGCTTTCTTT	few	TRBV28	-	TRBJ1-1
CSASSPQAGEGVLLNEQFF	TGCAGTGCTAGTTCCCCACAAGCTGGGGAGGGAGTACTCCTCAATGAGCAGTTCTTC	-	TRBV20-1	TRBD2	TRBJ2-1
CASSLPMNTEAFF	TGTGCCAGCAGCTTACCCATGAACACTGAAGCTTTCTTT	few	TRBV13	-	TRBJ1-1
CARMRGGDGNEQFF	TGTGCCAGGATGAGGGGTGGAGACGGCAATGAGCAGTTCTTC	few	TRBV7-3	-	TRBJ2-1
CSARVREFYNEQFF	TGCAGTGCTAGAGTGCGGGAGTTCTACAATGAGCAGTTCTTC	few	TRBV20-1	TRBD2	TRBJ2-1
CASTLGAYNEQFF	TGTGCCAGCACCCTGGGGGCCTACAATGAGCAGTTCTTC	-	TRBV7-9	-	TRBJ2-1
CSARTGGNNEQFF	TGCAGTGCCAGGACAGGGGGGAACAATGAGCAGTTCTTC	few	TRBV20-1	TRBD1	TRBJ2-1
CASSVETSGYCNEQFF	TGTGCCAGCAGCGTCGAGACTAGCGGGTACTGCAATGAGCAGTTCTTC	-	TRBV9	TRBD2	TRBJ2-1
CASSSRTEIPGEQYF	TGCGCCAGCAGCTCCCGGACAGAGATCCCTGGCGAGCAGTACTTC	-	TRBV4-1	-	TRBJ2-7
CAGSRGLGGYEQYF	TGTGCCGGATCGAGAGGGTTAGGTGGGTACGAGCAGTACTTC	few	TRBV28	-	TRBJ2-7
CASSSRGNGNTIYF	TGTGCCAGCAGTAGCAGGGGTAATGGAAACACCATATATTTT	few	TRBV27	-	TRBJ1-3
CASSSPDREWSNQPQHF	TGTGCCAGCAGCTCCCCGGACAGGGAATGGAGCAATCAGCCCCAGCATTTT	many	TRBV7-9	TRBD1	TRBJ1-5
CASSQDRGRGYEQYF	TGTGCCAGCAGCCAAGATCGTGGGAGGGGCTACGAGCAGTACTTC	many	TRBV3-1	TRBD2	TRBJ2-7
CASSHGLAGNGGNEQFF	TGTGCCAGCAGTCATGGACTAGCGGGAAACGGTGGCAATGAGCAGTTCTTC	many	TRBV9	TRBD2	TRBJ2-1
CASSQVRGGAFF	TGCGCCAGCAGCCAAGTTCGGGGGGGAGCTTTCTTT	-	TRBV4-1	-	TRBJ1-1
CASSQAKRGTDTQYF	TGCGCCAGCAGCCAAGCGAAGCGAGGTACAGATACGCAGTATTTT	many	TRBV4-3	-	TRBJ2-3
CSGAGTGSYNEQFF	TGCAGCGGGGCCGGGACAGGCTCCTACAATGAGCAGTTCTTC	-	TRBV29-1	TRBD1	TRBJ2-1
CSASFQDYSPLHF	TGCAGTGCTAGTTTCCAGGACTATTCACCCCTCCACTTT	-	TRBV20-1	-	TRBJ1-6
CASSSTGTSEQFF	TGTGCCAGCAGCTCGACGGGGACAAGTGAGCAGTTCTTC	-	TRBV5-6	-	TRBJ2-1
CASSLLAGSTETQYF	TGTGCCAGCAGTTTACTAGCGGGAAGCACAGAGACGCAGTATTTT	-	TRBV27	TRBD2	TRBJ2-3